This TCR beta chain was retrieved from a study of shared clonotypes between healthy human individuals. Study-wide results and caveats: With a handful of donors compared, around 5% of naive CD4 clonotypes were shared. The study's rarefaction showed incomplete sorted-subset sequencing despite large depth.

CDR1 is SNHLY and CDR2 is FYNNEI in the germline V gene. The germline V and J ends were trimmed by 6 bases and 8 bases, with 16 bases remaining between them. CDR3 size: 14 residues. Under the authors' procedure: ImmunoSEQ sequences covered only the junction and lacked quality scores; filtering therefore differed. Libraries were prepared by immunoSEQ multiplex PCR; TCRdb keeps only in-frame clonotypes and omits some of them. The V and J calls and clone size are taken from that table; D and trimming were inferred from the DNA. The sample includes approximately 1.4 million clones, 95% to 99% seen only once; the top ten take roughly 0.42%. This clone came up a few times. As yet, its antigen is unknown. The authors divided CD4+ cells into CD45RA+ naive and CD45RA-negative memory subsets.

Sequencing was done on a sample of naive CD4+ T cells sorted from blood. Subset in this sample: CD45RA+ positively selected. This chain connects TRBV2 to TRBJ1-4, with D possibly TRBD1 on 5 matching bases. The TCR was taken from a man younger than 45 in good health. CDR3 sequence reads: CASRGMGPGEKLFF. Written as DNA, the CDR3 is TGTGCCAGCAGAGGAATGGGGCCGGGGGAAAAACTGTTTTTT.